The 32 T cell receptor beta chains below were found in one sample sequenced in a study of CD8+CD57+ T cells in acquired aplastic anemia. CDR3 and TCR beta VDJ profiling relied on genomic DNA as the template. TCRdb independently ran MiXCR on the reads; one entry per CDR3 protein. The sample lists about 150,000 distinct CDR3 sequences; 48% were seen once. CD8+CD57+ cell expansion had been shown by flow cytometry in patients chosen for sequencing. The sample consisted of sorted CD4+, CD8+, or CD8+CD57+ T cells (not recorded which) from PBMCs. These receptors all stem from a human donor with aplastic anemia.

At least ten counts were recorded for this clonotype. The V call is TRBV15, the J call TRBJ2-7, with 8 bases that match TRBD2. J was trimmed by 5 bases and V by 2 bases; bases with no gene match: 5. The CDR3 runs to 14 residues. CDR1 and CDR2 from the germline V gene are LNHNV and YYDKDF (reference sequence). CDR3 region: CATSRPGLVDEQYF. CDR3 DNA: TGTGCCACCAGCAGACCGGGACTAGTGGACGAGCAGTACTTC.

CDR3 in amino acids: CSQDTTAREQYF. The CDR3 DNA sequence: TGCAGCCAAGATACTACGGCTCGGGAGCAGTACTTC. The genes are TRBV29-1 and TRBJ2-7; D call uncertain. Germline values: CDR1 SQVTM, CDR2 ANQGSEA. The CDR3 length is 12 residues. Trimming took 8 bases from V and 7 from J, leaving 18 bases between them.

This clonotype was seen a few times. The CDR3 nucleotides are TGTGCCAGCAGCGGGGCAGGGGGCCCGAAAGGTGGGGAGAGCTATACGCAGTATTTT. Translation: CASSGAGGPKGGESYTQYF. V usage is TRBV11-1 and J usage is TRBJ2-3, with TRBD1 matching over 8 bases. The CDR3 consists of 19 residues. J gave up 7 bases and V 5 bases, and 23 bases lay outside the gene matches. Germline V gives CDR1 SGHAT, CDR2 FQDESV (reference sequence).

This chain joins TRBV7-2 and TRBJ2-3; 14 bases map to TRBD2. The germline CDR1 and CDR2 sequences are SGHTA and FQGNSA. The V and J ends lost 3 bases and 6 bases, in that order; junction bases with no gene match: 8. The CDR3 sequence is 17 residues long. DNA of the CDR3: TGTGCCAGCAGCTTGGGGCCGGGACTAGCGGGAGTGGATACGCAGTATTTT. Protein product: CASSLGPGLAGVDTQYF.

This clonotype was seen ten or more times. The rearrangement links TRBV5-1 to TRBJ1-4, with D uncertain. This CDR3 spans 13 amino acids. CDR1 is SGHRS, CDR2 YFSETQ, per germline. Trimming pared 4 bases from V and 4 bases from J, leaving 8 bases between. The CDR3 DNA reads TGCGCCAGCAGCGGACGGATTAATGAAAAACTGTTTTTT. Translated: CASSGRINEKLFF.

This clonotype showed up many times. In DNA, the CDR3 is TGTGCCAGCAGGAGTAGCGGGAACACAGATACGCAGTATTTT. Amino acid sequence: CASRSSGNTDTQYF. This chain joins TRBV12-3 or TRBV12-4 and TRBJ2-3; 8 positions agree with TRBD2. The CDR3 has 14 residues. V gave up 6 bases and J gave up 2 bases; unmatched junction bases: 4.

The J gene is TRBJ2-5, the V gene TRBV29-1; D is undetermined. The CDR3 contains 12 residues. Trimming pared 6 bases from V and 0 bases from J, leaving 8 bases between. Germline CDR1 and CDR2: SQVTM and ANQGSEA. For the CDR3, the DNA is TGCAGCGTGGGTCCAAACCAAGAGACCCAGTACTTC. Translated: CSVGPNQETQYF.

The chain employs TRBV20-1 and TRBJ2-7; D gene ambiguous. Trimming left V 0 bases short and J 4 bases short, with 13 bases between. CDR3 length: 14 residues. Germline lookup yields CDR1 DFQATT and CDR2 SNEGSKA (reference sequence). The DNA of the CDR3 is TGCAGTGCTAGAGATCCAGACGGAATATACGAGCAGTACTTC. Translated: CSARDPDGIYEQYF.

This clonotype came up many times. The rearrangement links TRBV19 to TRBJ2-7, with 7 bases identical to TRBD1. The CDR3 loop spans 13 amino acids. The ends lost 3 bases at V and 3 bases at J; junction bases unmatched: 2. Germline V CDR1 and CDR2: LNHDA, SQIVND (reference sequence). The CDR3 sequence: CASSIAGGYEQYF. CDR3 nucleotide sequence: TGTGCCAGTAGTATTGCAGGGGGCTACGAGCAGTACTTC.

V gene TRBV10-3 combines with J gene TRBJ2-1; D is undetermined. V lost 0 bases to trimming and J lost 5 bases, with 8 bases between them. The CDR3 has 14 amino acids. From germline, CDR1 is ENHRY and CDR2 SYGVKD. The CDR3 sequence: CAISESKTHNEQFF. CDR3 bases: TGTGCCATCAGTGAGTCGAAAACCCACAATGAGCAGTTCTTC.

Worth noting for this clonotype: Just one base apart from a much larger clone, this may be a read error. V and J are TRBV20-1 and TRBJ1-2; D is unclear. This CDR3 has 14 residues. The germline gives CDR1 DFQATT, CDR2 SNEGSKA (reference sequence). V was pared by 1 base and J by 2 bases, with 11 bases between. The CDR3 nucleotides are TGCAGTGCTAGAGCGAAGGGCGAGAACTATGGCTACACCTTC. It translates to CSARAKGENYGYTF.

The chain recombines TRBV10-3 with TRBJ2-7, with D possibly matching TRBD1 (5 bases). Germline assignment: CDR1 ENHRY and CDR2 SYGVKD. This CDR3 spans 10 amino acids. V shed 2 bases and J shed 9 bases, with 5 bases lying between them. The CDR3 sequence: CAISEQGQYF. CDR3 in DNA: TGTGCCATCAGTGAGCAGGGGCAGTACTTC.

A word on this clonotype: The junction differs from germline at one of its ends, possibly a read error. The chain combines TRBV2 with TRBJ2-1; D not resolved. The CDR3 contains 10 residues. Germline V gene sequence: CDR1 SNHLY, CDR2 FYNNEI. CDR3 nucleotide sequence: TGTGCCAGCATGAAAGAACTACCGCTCTTC. Translation gives CASMKELPLF.

The chain carries TRBV2 and TRBJ1-2, with D possibly being TRBD1 (5 bases). Trimming left V 3 bases short and J 0 bases short, with 11 bases between. CDR3 length: 15 residues. The germline V gene has CDR1 SNHLY and CDR2 FYNNEI. The CDR3 DNA is TGTGCCAGCAGTGAGGGGGACGGAACTAACTATGGCTACACCTTC. The encoded protein is CASSEGDGTNYGYTF. The full variable domain, in which reference TRBV2 and TRBJ1-2 provide the parts outside the CDR3, is EPEVTQTPSHQVTQMGQEVILRCVPISNHLYFYWYRQILGQKVEFLVSFYNNEISEKSEIFDDQFSVERPDGSNFTLKIRSTKLEDSAMYFCASSEGDGTNYGYTFGSGTRLTVV.

This clonotype was detected only once. The V and J genes are TRBV20-1 and TRBJ1-5, with D unresolved. The CDR3 is 13 amino acids. The V end lost 6 bases, the J end lost 0 bases, and 9 bases lay between the germline ends. Germline values: CDR1 DFQATT, CDR2 SNEGSKA (reference sequence). In DNA, the CDR3 is TGCAGTGCCCAAGATACTAGCAATCAGCCCCAGCATTTT. Encoded protein: CSAQDTSNQPQHF.

This chain joins TRBV11-2 and TRBJ2-3; 7 bases fit TRBD2. This CDR3 has 15 residues. V shed 0 bases and J 2 bases; nucleotides not matched to a gene: 2. CDR1 and CDR2 from the germline V gene are SGHAT and FQNNGV. In DNA form, the CDR3 reads TGTGCCAGCAGCTTAGAAGCGGGGCCCACAGATACGCAGTATTTT. Protein product: CASSLEAGPTDTQYF.

This clonotype was observed many times. The V call is TRBV13, the J call TRBJ1-6, with 8 nucleotides matching TRBD1. The CDR3 extends over 15 amino acids. Germline V gene data show CDR1 as PRHDT and CDR2 as FYEKMQ (reference sequence). J gave up 10 bases and V 4 bases, and 9 bases lay outside the gene matches. The CDR3 coding sequence is TGTGCCAGCAGCTCCGTGACAGGGGTAGGATCACCCCTCCACTTT. Protein sequence: CASSSVTGVGSPLHF.

As for this clonotype: Since a much larger clone is just one base distant, this may be a read error. The chain combines TRBV6-1 with TRBJ2-3; 8 positions agree with TRBD1. Unmatched junction bases numbered 7, after V lost 3 bases and J lost 5 bases. The germline V gene encodes CDR1 MNHNS and CDR2 SASEGT. This CDR3 region has 15 residues. DNA for the CDR3: TGTGCCAGCAGTGAGAGCCAGGGGGCAAGAGATACGCAGTATTTT. Translated, it gives CASSESQGARDTQYF.

This clonotype was observed many times. V is TRBV5-1 and J is TRBJ2-7; D not certain. The germline V gene has CDR1 SGHRS and CDR2 YFSETQ. This CDR3 contains 15 residues. V was pared by 4 bases and J by 0 bases, with 14 bases between. CDR3 nucleotide sequence: TGCGCCAGCAGCCCCGGGCCATCCCTCTCCTACGAGCAGTACTTC. It translates to CASSPGPSLSYEQYF.

Ten or more counts support this clonotype. The V gene is TRBV7-9, the J gene TRBJ2-7, with D possibly being TRBD1 (6 bases). From germline, CDR1 is SEHNR and CDR2 FQNEAQ (reference sequence). The ends were cut back, 1 base at V and 7 bases at J, with 11 bases in the middle. The CDR3 sequence is 13 residues long. CDR3 DNA: TGTGCCAGCAGCTTAGGCCAGGGGTGGGAGCAGTACTTC. Its translation: CASSLGQGWEQYF. Together with reference TRBV7-9 and TRBJ2-7, the CDR3 gives the full variable domain: DTGVSQNPRHKITKRGQNVTFRCDPISEHNRLYWYRQTLGQGPEFLTYFQNEAQLEKSRLLSDRFSAERPKGSFSTLEIQRTEQGDSAMYLCASSLGQGWEQYFGPGTRLTVT.

The rearrangement joins TRBV9 to TRBJ2-7; no definite D call. Germline V gene lookup returns CDR1 SGDLS and CDR2 YYNGEE. V lost 4 bases to trimming and J lost 2 bases, with 7 bases between them. CDR3 length: 12 amino acids. CDR3 coding DNA: TGTGCCAGCAGCCAAGCCCCCTACGAGCAGTACTTC. Translation gives CASSQAPYEQYF.

This clonotype has just one count. The chain couples TRBV20-1 to TRBJ1-2; no clear D. The V and J ends lost 3 bases and 6 bases respectively, with 8 bases between them. Germline CDR1 reads DFQATT; CDR2 reads SNEGSKA (reference sequence). The CDR3 has 11 amino acids. The CDR3 sequence: CSARSGNGYTF. In DNA form, the CDR3 reads TGCAGTGCTAGGTCCGGGAATGGCTACACCTTC.

Concerning this clonotype itself: One base away lies a much larger clone, so this may be a sequencing read error. This chain joins TRBV5-4 and TRBJ2-7, with D possibly being TRBD2 (6 bases). This CDR3 spans 14 amino acids. Germline CDR1 is SGHNT and CDR2 is YYREEE (reference sequence). This CDR3 is CAGSFYGTLSEQYF. In DNA form, the CDR3 reads TGTGCCGGCAGCTTTTATGGGACTTTATCCGAGCAGTACTTC. The full variable domain, with the rest looked up from reference TRBV5-4 and TRBJ2-7, is ETGVTQSPTHLIKTRGQQVTLRCSSQSGHNTVSWYQQALGQGPQFIFQYYREEENGRGNFPPRFSGLQFPNYSSELNVNALELDDSALYLCAGSFYGTLSEQYFGPGTRLTVT.

The gene calls are TRBV29-1 and TRBJ2-3; 10 nucleotides align to TRBD2. This CDR3 has 13 residues. The junction had 2 bases not matched to a gene; V was cut back by 8 bases and J by 0 bases. The germline V gene encodes CDR1 SQVTM and CDR2 ANQGSEA. As DNA, the CDR3 is TGCAGCACTAGCGGGGCTAGCACAGATACGCAGTATTTT. Translated: CSTSGASTDTQYF.

This clonotype was detected ten times or more. The CDR3, as DNA: TGTGCCAGCAGCCAAGGGCTAGAAAACGAGCAGTACTTC. This encodes CASSQGLENEQYF. The genes are TRBV4-2 and TRBJ2-7, with D uncertain. The CDR3 sequence is 13 residues long. The germline CDR1 and CDR2 sequences are LGHNA and YNFKEQ. The germline V and J ends were trimmed by 1 base and 5 bases, with 9 bases remaining between them.

The genes are TRBV9 and TRBJ2-3, with D tentatively TRBD2 (6 bases). The ends were cut back, 3 bases at V and 5 bases at J, with 16 bases in the middle. Germline V gives CDR1 SGDLS, CDR2 YYNGEE. This CDR3 has 15 amino acids. The chain's CDR3 is CASSAPLEGGDTQYF. The CDR3 bases are TGTGCCAGCAGCGCCCCCCTTGAGGGAGGAGATACGCAGTATTTT.

The chain combines TRBV29-1 with TRBJ2-2; D is perhaps TRBD1 (6 bases). V lost 7 bases to trimming and J lost 0 bases, with 15 bases between them. Germline V lookup: CDR1 SQVTM, CDR2 ANQGSEA. The CDR3 spans 15 residues. The CDR3 region is CSARRTAANTGELFF. The CDR3 bases are TGCAGCGCTAGAAGGACAGCCGCGAACACCGGGGAGCTGTTTTTT.

The chain links TRBV9 to TRBJ2-7; 7 bases are a match to TRBD2. Germline CDR1 and CDR2: SGDLS and YYNGEE. There are 14 residues in the CDR3. J lost 2 bases, V lost 4 bases, and 6 bases had no gene match. The CDR3 is CASSRASGAYEQYF. CDR3 DNA: TGTGCCAGCAGCCGAGCTAGCGGAGCCTACGAGCAGTACTTC.

The gene calls are TRBV19 and TRBJ1-2; D perhaps matches TRBD1 (5 bases). The V end was cut by 6 bases, the J end by 4 bases, with 15 bases between. Germline CDR1 reads LNHDA; CDR2 reads SQIVND (reference sequence). The CDR3 totals 14 residues. As DNA, the CDR3 is TGTGCCAGTAGCGAGGGACCGAGGATCTATGGCTACACCTTC. It is translated as CASSEGPRIYGYTF.

The chain links TRBV10-3 to TRBJ2-7; 13 bases align to TRBD2. The CDR3 has 16 amino acids. Trimming took 2 bases from V and 2 from J; bases not matched to a gene: 3. The germline CDR1 and CDR2 sequences are ENHRY and SYGVKD. CDR3 residues: CAISETGTSGAYEQYF. The DNA for the CDR3 is TGTGCCATCAGTGAGACGGGGACTAGCGGGGCCTACGAGCAGTACTTC.

The table lists this clonotype with many counts. V is TRBV20-1 and J is TRBJ2-1, with TRBD2 matching over 7 bases. CDR3 length: 14 amino acids. CDR1 is DFQATT, CDR2 SNEGSKA, per germline (reference sequence). V gave up 4 bases and J gave up 0 bases; unmatched junction bases: 3. CDR3 DNA: TGCAGTGCTATTGGGGGGGTCTCCTACAATGAGCAGTTCTTC. Residues: CSAIGGVSYNEQFF.

The chain has TRBV7-6 and TRBJ1-1; a weak D match, TRBD1 (6 bases). Germline V gene lookup returns CDR1 SGHVS and CDR2 FNYEAQ. Trimming took off 3 bases at V and 7 bases at J, with 9 bases between the two ends. The CDR3 runs 12 residues. The CDR3 spells CASSLEGVEAFF. Here the CDR3 DNA reads TGTGCCAGCAGCTTGGAGGGGGTTGAAGCTTTCTTT. The whole variable domain, filled in from reference TRBV7-6 and TRBJ1-1, reads GAGVSQSPRYKVTKRGQDVALRCDPISGHVSLYWYRQALGQGPEFLTYFNYEAQQDKSGLPNDRFSAERPEGSISTLTIQRTEQRDSAMYRCASSLEGVEAFFGQGTRLTVV.